This TCR beta chain was observed in a study of T-cell memory formation after mild COVID-19. Losses at the gene ends were 7 bases for V and 8 bases for J; bases not matched to a gene: 10. There are 13 residues in the CDR3. TCRdb reanalysed the 5' RACE reads using MiXCR and keeps one entry per CDR3 protein. The sample lists a few hundred thousand distinct CDR3 sequences, around a sixth seen once, with 20% to 25% in the top ten. Source material: PBMCs or a T cell subset sorted from them (not recorded which). The chain links TRBV12-3 or TRBV12-4 to TRBJ1-2, with TRBD1 matching 7 bases. This TCR came from a man aged 18-30 years who had mild COVID-19 (a few samples of this study predate the infection). Cell type and time point are not known. This CDR3 reads CASTNRGERGYTF. The CDR3 nucleotides read TGTGCCAGCACGAACAGGGGTGAACGCGGCTACACCTTC.